This T cell receptor beta chain was identified in a study of human T cells and chemical hapten exposure. About the research overall: Sensitization applied 2% DPC to around 2 cm by around 2 cm of upper inner arm skin. Study observations and caveats: Significantly more large CDR3 similarity clusters arose among expanded TCRs than among controls.

In TCRdb, the RACE reads were re-called with MiXCR into one record per CDR3 protein. The sample holds about 84,000 distinct CDR3 sequences, more than 8.5% seen once. Time point here: patch test 2, 6 weeks after DPC sensitization. Treatment indicated: therapeutic diphenylcyclopropenone sensitization with weekly scalp DPC. Alopecia patients deemed DPC-suitable, aged 18 to 70, excluding pregnancy. V lost 6 bases to trimming and J lost 1 base, with 22 bases between them. The CDR3 extends over 17 amino acids. Germline CDR1 reads MNHNS; CDR2 reads SASEGT. This clonotype was picked up one time. No antigen is known for it. One base away lies a much larger clone, so this may be a sequencing read error.

The chain carries TRBV6-1 and TRBJ2-7, with a tentative D call TRBD2 (5 bases). This material consisted of whole blood, taken in connection with sensitization to the hapten diphenylcyclopropenone (DPC). The sequence derives from a woman aged 25 to 39 with alopecia areata. Some clones in this sample may be carry-over from other donors' samples. The CDR3 reads CASSLPKAGTRSYEQYF. The CDR3, as DNA: TGTGCCAGCAGCCTACCCAAGGCGGGTACCCGATCCTACGAGCAGTACTTC.